The rows below give T cell receptor beta chains drawn from one sample of a study of shared clonotypes between healthy human individuals. Produced via immunoSEQ multiplex PCR; TCRdb's table is partial and in-frame only. Of fewer than 850,000 clones in the sample, about 96% were seen once. The sequenced sample consisted of naive CD8+ T cells sorted from blood. The receptors here all came from a man in his thirties or forties in good health. CDR3s include the opening cysteine and the closing phenylalanine or tryptophan. Fields, in order: clone size, V gene, D gene, J gene, CDR3 DNA, CDR3 protein. D genes are given only for firm matches. Only some rows state a clone size, as once, few, many or a class for expanded clones.

clone size: NA
V gene: TRBV7-2
D gene: TRBD2
J gene: TRBJ2-1
CDR3 DNA: TGTGCCAGCAGAGCGGGAGGCGACAATGAGCAGTTCTTC
CDR3 protein: CASRAGGDNEQFF

clone size: NA
V gene: TRBV4-1
D gene: TRBD2
J gene: TRBJ2-7
CDR3 DNA: TGCGCCAGCAGCCAAGAGGGAGCGGGAGGCTACGAGCAGTACTTC
CDR3 protein: CASSQEGAGGYEQYF

clone size: once
V gene: TRBV19
D gene: NA
J gene: TRBJ2-1
CDR3 DNA: TGTGCCAGCAGGGGACGGATGGGGCATGAGCAGTTCTTC
CDR3 protein: CASRGRMGHEQFF

clone size: NA
V gene: TRBV27
D gene: NA
J gene: TRBJ2-3
CDR3 DNA: TGTGCCAGCAGTTTAGCTAGGGGCACAGATACGCAGTATTTT
CDR3 protein: CASSLARGTDTQYF

clone size: many
V gene: TRBV27
D gene: NA
J gene: TRBJ2-3
CDR3 DNA: TGTGCCAGCAGTTTATTGGGAGATACGCAGTATTTT
CDR3 protein: CASSLLGDTQYF

clone size: NA
V gene: TRBV6-4
D gene: TRBD2
J gene: TRBJ2-1
CDR3 DNA: TGTGCCAGCAGTCATACTAGCGGGAGGTACAATGAGCAGTTCTTC
CDR3 protein: CASSHTSGRYNEQFF

clone size: NA
V gene: TRBV28
D gene: NA
J gene: TRBJ2-1
CDR3 DNA: TGTGCCAGCAGTTTGCAGGTAGGGTACCATGAGCAGTTCTTC
CDR3 protein: CASSLQVGYHEQFF

clone size: NA
V gene: TRBV6-5
D gene: TRBD1
J gene: TRBJ2-7
CDR3 DNA: TGTGCCAGCAGCTCGACAGGGGCGAGCTCCTACGAGCAGTACTTC
CDR3 protein: CASSSTGASSYEQYF

clone size: NA
V gene: TRBV27
D gene: NA
J gene: TRBJ1-1
CDR3 DNA: TGTGCCAGCAGTTTAGCAGGGTACACTGAAGCTTTCTTT
CDR3 protein: CASSLAGYTEAFF

clone size: once
V gene: TRBV7-2
D gene: TRBD2
J gene: TRBJ2-7
CDR3 DNA: TGTGCCAGCAGCTCCAGTAGCGGGATCTACGAGCAGTACTTC
CDR3 protein: CASSSSSGIYEQYF

clone size: NA
V gene: TRBV7-9
D gene: TRBD1
J gene: TRBJ1-1
CDR3 DNA: TGTGCCAGCAGCTTAGGCGGGACAGGGACCACTGAAGCTTTCTTT
CDR3 protein: CASSLGGTGTTEAFF

clone size: NA
V gene: TRBV13
D gene: TRBD2
J gene: TRBJ2-7
CDR3 DNA: TGTGCCAGCAGCTCGTTTACCAATAGCGGGCCAAGCTCCTACGAGCAGTACTTC
CDR3 protein: CASSSFTNSGPSSYEQYF

clone size: NA
V gene: TRBV18
D gene: NA
J gene: TRBJ2-2
CDR3 DNA: TGTGCCAGCTCACCCAATGCCCGGGAGCTGTTTTTT
CDR3 protein: CASSPNARELFF

clone size: NA
V gene: TRBV9
D gene: NA
J gene: TRBJ1-3
CDR3 DNA: TGTGCCAGCAGCGGTAAGGGAAACACCATATATTTT
CDR3 protein: CASSGKGNTIYF

clone size: NA
V gene: TRBV29-1
D gene: NA
J gene: TRBJ1-1
CDR3 DNA: TGCAGCGTTACCCCTTGGGACTTTCGGAAAGAAGCTTTCTTT
CDR3 protein: CSVTPWDFRKEAFF

clone size: once
V gene: TRBV9
D gene: TRBD1
J gene: TRBJ2-3
CDR3 DNA: TGTGCCAGCAGCGTAGAAGGACAGGGGGGTGGCACAGATACGCAGTATTTT
CDR3 protein: CASSVEGQGGGTDTQYF

clone size: NA
V gene: TRBV2
D gene: TRBD2
J gene: TRBJ2-2
CDR3 DNA: TGTGCCAGCAGTAAGCAGCGGGAGAGCACCGGGGAGCTGTTTTTT
CDR3 protein: CASSKQRESTGELFF

clone size: NA
V gene: TRBV13
D gene: TRBD2
J gene: TRBJ2-1
CDR3 DNA: TGTGCCAGCAGCCAAGACGGGACTAGCGGGATCTATGAGCAGTTCTTC
CDR3 protein: CASSQDGTSGIYEQFF

clone size: NA
V gene: TRBV27
D gene: TRBD2
J gene: TRBJ2-2
CDR3 DNA: TGTGCCAGCAGTTTCCCTAGCGGGAGCACCGGGGAGCTGTTTTTT
CDR3 protein: CASSFPSGSTGELFF

clone size: few
V gene: TRBV7-9
D gene: TRBD2
J gene: TRBJ2-1
CDR3 DNA: TGTGCCAGCAGCTTAGTCAGCGGGAGGGGGGATGAGCAGTTCTTC
CDR3 protein: CASSLVSGRGDEQFF

clone size: NA
V gene: TRBV7-9
D gene: NA
J gene: TRBJ2-7
CDR3 DNA: TGTGCCAGCAGCTTAGACCACTACGAGCAGTACTTC
CDR3 protein: CASSLDHYEQYF

clone size: NA
V gene: TRBV5-4
D gene: NA
J gene: TRBJ2-3
CDR3 DNA: TGTGCCAGCAGCCCGGTCGCTGACACAGATACGCAGTATTTT
CDR3 protein: CASSPVADTDTQYF

clone size: NA
V gene: TRBV15
D gene: NA
J gene: TRBJ2-5
CDR3 DNA: TGTGCCACCACAGCCGGGGGACACAGCCAAGAGACCCAGTACTTC
CDR3 protein: CATTAGGHSQETQYF